Given below is one T cell receptor beta chain in context. Its antigen is not identified. The sample is drawn from a study of OX40 agonist ivuxolimab in advanced cancers. Study details: Patients receiving dose escalation had hepatocellular carcinoma, melanoma, renal cell or head and neck cancer. Whole-study results and caveats: Specificity for antigen went undetermined in the expanded peripheral T cells. Certain nonresponding patients likewise had low normalized T-cell clonal expansion.

Assay: immunoSEQ multiplex PCR; the TCRdb copy retains only in-frame clones and omits some. This table has 80,000 or so clones, about 90% appearing once. Blood draws occurred at baseline, cycle 4 day 1, and cycle 7 day 1. This CDR3 is built from 15 residues. Germline CDR1 ENHRY, CDR2 SYGVKD. With V trimmed by 7 bases and J by 6 bases, 12 bases remained unmatched. This TCR was recovered from an adult with an advanced solid tumor such as melanoma, head and neck, liver or kidney cancer. V gene TRBV10-3 combines with J gene TRBJ2-7, with 10 bases matching TRBD1. The material sequenced was CD4+ or CD8+ T cells sorted from blood, taken in a trial of the OX40 agonist ivuxolimab. DNA of the CDR3: TGTGCCATCACTCCGGGGACAGGGGAATTAGGCGAGCAGTACTTC. It encodes CAITPGTGELGEQYF.